What follows are 20 T cell receptor beta chains derived from one specimen sequenced in a study of PD-L1 blockade in urothelial cancer. Sequencing used immunoSEQ multiplex PCR; TCRdb keeps in-frame clones, though not all of them. The table lists more than 55,000 clones, roughly 84% of them singletons. The sequenced sample was PBMCs, obtained around atezolizumab (anti-PD-L1) treatment. All receptors come from a man between 50 and 59 years old with urothelial cancer.

The chain recombines TRBV28 with TRBJ1-1, with a weak D call TRBD1 (6 bases). The germline V gene encodes CDR1 MDHEN and CDR2 SYDVKM. The CDR3 consists of 13 residues. V was trimmed by 10 bases and J by 1 base, leaving 13 bases between them. The CDR3 here is CATLSGANTEAFF. The CDR3 DNA reads as TGTGCCACCCTATCAGGGGCGAACACTGAAGCTTTCTTT.

The chain is built from TRBV28 and TRBJ2-7; D uncertain. The CDR3 is 11 residues long. The germline V and J ends were trimmed by 7 bases and 3 bases, with 7 bases remaining between them. CDR1 MDHEN and CDR2 SYDVKM come from the germline V gene. The CDR3 DNA reads as TGTGCCAGCACCTCGGGCTACGAGCAGTACTTC. It is translated as CASTSGYEQYF.

This clone has only one observation. This rearrangement joins TRBV28 to TRBJ1-2, with a possible D match to TRBD1 (5 bases). CDR3 length equals 12 residues. V was trimmed by 3 bases and J by 8 bases, leaving 10 bases between them. CDR1 is MDHEN and CDR2 is SYDVKM in the germline V gene. Written as DNA, the CDR3 is TGTGCCAGCAGTTTCGCGAGACAGGGCTACACCTTC. Translated: CASSFARQGYTF.

The chain combines TRBV6-5 with TRBJ2-1, with 12 bases aligning to TRBD2. The CDR3 totals 15 residues. Germline V gene lookup returns CDR1 MNHEY and CDR2 SVGAGI. Trimming removed 4 bases from V and 7 bases from J; junction bases left unmatched: 5. CDR3 amino acids: CASSSGTSGRNEQFF. DNA of the CDR3: TGTGCCAGCAGTTCGGGCACTAGCGGGAGGAATGAGCAGTTCTTC.

V is TRBV30 and J is TRBJ2-7; TRBD2 matches at 15 bases. V shed 4 bases and J 9 bases; nucleotides not matched to a gene: 13. The CDR3 runs 16 residues. CDR1 is GTSNPN and CDR2 is SVGIG in the germline V gene (reference sequence). The CDR3 DNA is TGTGCCTGGACTCCCCTTGGGGGACTAGCGGGAGGACGGCAGTACTTC. Protein: CAWTPLGGLAGGRQYF.

V and J are TRBV5-8 and TRBJ2-6, with 7 nucleotides matching TRBD1. Germline CDR1 is SGHTS and CDR2 is YDEGEE. The CDR3 runs to 19 residues. The J segment lost 0 bases and the V segment lost 4 bases, leaving 13 bases of the junction unmatched. CDR3 coding DNA: TGTGCCAGCAGCCGCCGGCCGGGACAGCCTAGCTCTGGGGCCAACGTCCTGACTTTC. Protein: CASSRRPGQPSSGANVLTF.

This chain joins TRBV28 and TRBJ2-1; 7 bases agree with TRBD2. V shed 4 bases and J 2 bases; nucleotides not matched to a gene: 17. CDR3 length equals 19 residues. From germline, CDR1 is MDHEN and CDR2 SYDVKM. DNA for the CDR3: TGTGCCAGCAGTTCATCTCCCTCCTCTAGCGGCCTAACCTACAATGAGCAGTTCTTC. Amino acid sequence: CASSSSPSSSGLTYNEQFF. Complete variable domain (other parts from reference TRBV28 and TRBJ2-1): DVKVTQSSRYLVKRTGEKVFLECVQDMDHENMFWYRQDPGLGLRLIYFSYDVKMKEKGDIPEGYSVSREKKERFSLILESASTNQTSMYLCASSSSPSSSGLTYNEQFFGPGTRLTVL.

In its sample, this clone was seen a few times. CDR3 nucleotides: TGTGCCAGTAGAAAAGGGGTGACAGTGAGCTCTGGAAACACCATATATTTT. It specifies CASRKGVTVSSGNTIYF. The chain is built from TRBV19 and TRBJ1-3; D is perhaps TRBD1 (5 bases). V dropped 6 bases and J dropped 0 bases, with 18 bases sitting between them. The V gene's germline CDR1 is LNHDA and CDR2 SQIVND (reference sequence). This CDR3 comprises 17 residues.

The rearrangement joins TRBV27 to TRBJ1-2, with 7 positions matching TRBD1. CDR1 is MNHEY, CDR2 SMNVEV, per germline (reference sequence). This CDR3 is built from 15 residues. V lost 5 bases to trimming and J lost 0 bases; unmatched junction nucleotides: 6. CDR3 loop: CASSVRQGANYGYTF. DNA of the CDR3: TGTGCCAGCAGTGTCCGACAGGGAGCTAACTATGGCTACACCTTC.

The chain combines TRBV2 with TRBJ1-5; 7 bases are a match to TRBD1. There are 14 residues in the CDR3. Germline V gene data show CDR1 as SNHLY and CDR2 as FYNNEI. After removal of 6 bases from V and 6 bases from J, the junction contained 8 bases not matched to a gene. CDR3 sequence: CASRDRTGRQPQHF. CDR3 DNA sequence: TGTGCCAGCAGGGACAGGACGGGGCGTCAGCCCCAGCATTTT.

J is TRBJ1-6 and V is TRBV2, with D possibly TRBD1 on 6 matching bases. CDR3 size: 18 residues. Germline CDR1 reads SNHLY; CDR2 reads FYNNEI. Trimming took 7 bases from V and 0 from J, leaving 19 bases between them. The CDR3 coding sequence is TGTGCCAGCACTCCGCTCGGGCAGGGGAGCTCCTATAATTCACCCCTCCACTTT. Protein: CASTPLGQGSSYNSPLHF.

The V gene is TRBV11-2, the J gene TRBJ2-5, with D possibly matching TRBD2 (6 bases). Germline V gives CDR1 SGHAT, CDR2 FQNNGV. Trimming stripped 1 base from V and 2 bases from J, with 8 bases between. The CDR3 sequence is 14 residues long. The CDR3 nucleotides are TGTGCCAGCAGCTTAGGGGACTTACAAGAGACCCAGTACTTC. Amino acid sequence: CASSLGDLQETQYF.

The table lists this clone with a count of one. The rearrangement links TRBV6-1 to TRBJ2-7; 8 bases match TRBD2. There are 14 residues in the CDR3. Germline V gene data show CDR1 as MNHNS and CDR2 as SASEGT. Germline trimming cut 7 bases from V and 4 bases from J; bases unmatched to any gene: 9. This CDR3 is CASTPGTSRYEQYF. The CDR3 nucleotides read TGTGCCAGCACTCCTGGGACTAGTCGGTACGAGCAGTACTTC.

The rearrangement uses TRBV6-1 and TRBJ2-2; 7 nucleotides match TRBD2. Germline V lookup: CDR1 MNHNS, CDR2 SASEGT. V lost 6 bases, J lost 3 bases, and 7 bases stayed unmatched. This CDR3 has 15 residues. CDR3 sequence (DNA): TGTGCCAGCAGGGGGGGACTACTCGACACCGGGGAGCTGTTTTTT. Its translation is CASRGGLLDTGELFF.

The rearrangement links TRBV19 to TRBJ2-7; tentative D call: TRBD1 (7 bases). Trimming pared 6 bases from V and 1 base from J, leaving 13 bases between. Per the germline V gene, CDR1 is LNHDA and CDR2 is SQIVND (reference sequence). The CDR3 loop spans 14 amino acids. CDR3 sequence (DNA): TGTGCCAGTAGGGCGACAGGGAGGTCCTACGAGCAGTACTTC. Translation: CASRATGRSYEQYF.

V and J are TRBV11-1 and TRBJ2-1; 11 bases match TRBD2. CDR3 length equals 17 residues. Losses at the gene ends were 6 bases for V and 7 bases for J; bases not matched to a gene: 14. Per germline, CDR1 SGHAT and CDR2 FQDESV (reference sequence). CDR3 amino acids: CASSRRSTSGRGNEQFF. The CDR3 DNA follows: TGTGCCAGCAGTCGACGGTCTACTAGCGGGAGAGGAAATGAGCAGTTCTTC.

V is TRBV30 and J is TRBJ1-4; 9 nucleotides align to TRBD1. The germline gives CDR1 GTSNPN, CDR2 SVGIG (reference sequence). There are 14 residues in the CDR3. Unmatched junction bases numbered 8, after V lost 4 bases and J lost 8 bases. The CDR3 DNA reads as TGTGCCTGGAATGTACAGGGGGCAGGGGAAAAACTGTTTTTT. This codes for CAWNVQGAGEKLFF.

The chain uses TRBV9 and TRBJ2-7; 11 bases fit TRBD2. CDR1 is SGDLS, CDR2 YYNGEE, per germline. Germline trimming cut 3 bases from V and 7 bases from J; bases unmatched to any gene: 6. This CDR3 contains 14 residues. The CDR3 DNA sequence: TGTGCCAGCAGCGCACTAGCGGGAGCAGGTGAGCAGTACTTC. Translated, it gives CASSALAGAGEQYF. The full variable domain, rest sourced from reference TRBV9 and TRBJ2-7, is DSGVTQTPKHLITATGQRVTLRCSPRSGDLSVYWYQQSLDQGLQFLIQYYNGEERAKGNILERFSAQQFPDLHSELNLSSLELGDSALYFCASSALAGAGEQYFGPGTRLTVT.

The chain couples TRBV6-1 to TRBJ2-2; 11 positions agree with TRBD1. The V and J ends lost 5 bases and 6 bases, in that order; junction bases with no gene match: 5. This CDR3 region has 15 residues. From germline, CDR1 is MNHNS and CDR2 SASEGT. CDR3 region: CASSLGQGGAGELFF. The CDR3 DNA sequence: TGTGCCAGCAGTTTGGGACAGGGGGGAGCCGGGGAGCTGTTTTTT.

The chain recombines TRBV7-2 with TRBJ2-1; 10 bases line up with TRBD2. CDR3 length equals 16 residues. The germline CDR1 and CDR2 sequences are SGHTA and FQGNSA. J was trimmed by 9 bases and V by 2 bases; bases with no gene match: 10. The CDR3 loop reads CASSLRPSGSGGEQFF. The DNA of the CDR3 is TGTGCCAGCAGCTTACGGCCTAGCGGGAGTGGGGGTGAGCAGTTCTTC.